The clone carrying this T cell receptor (beta chain) occurred a few times. Its specificity is not known. One end of the junction varies from germline; a read error may be responsible. This sample stems from a study of T-cell memory formation after mild COVID-19. Study-level results: Day 37-peaking second-wave clones had unconfirmed SARS-CoV-2 specificity.

The CDR3 is 13 amino acids. In germline, CDR1 is KGHSH, CDR2 LQKENI. TCRdb processed the 5' RACE reads anew with MiXCR; each CDR3 protein has one entry. Here the sample spans around 150,000 distinct CDR3 sequences, more than 12% being singletons. V usage is TRBV18 and J usage is TRBJ2-2; D gene unclear. The receptor was isolated from an adult woman who had mild COVID-19 (a few samples of this study predate the infection). Cell type and time point are not known. Material: PBMCs or a T cell subset sorted from them (not recorded which). CDR3 sequence reads: CASSPGNAGELFF. In DNA form, the CDR3 reads TGTGCCAGCTCACCGGGGAACGCCGGGGAGCTGTTTTTT.